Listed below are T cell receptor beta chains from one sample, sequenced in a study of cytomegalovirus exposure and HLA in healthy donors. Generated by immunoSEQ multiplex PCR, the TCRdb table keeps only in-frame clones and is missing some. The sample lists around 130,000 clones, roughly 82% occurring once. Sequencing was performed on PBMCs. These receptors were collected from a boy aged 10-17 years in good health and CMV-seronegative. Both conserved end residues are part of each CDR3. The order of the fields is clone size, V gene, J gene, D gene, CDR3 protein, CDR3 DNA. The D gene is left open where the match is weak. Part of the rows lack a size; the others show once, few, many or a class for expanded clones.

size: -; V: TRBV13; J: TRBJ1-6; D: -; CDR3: CASSSENSPLHF; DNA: TGTGCCAGCAGCTCAGAAAATTCACCCCTCCACTTT
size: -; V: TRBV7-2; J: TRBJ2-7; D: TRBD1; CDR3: CASRVTGGQYEQYF; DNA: TGTGCCAGCAGGGTGACAGGGGGCCAATACGAGCAGTACTTC
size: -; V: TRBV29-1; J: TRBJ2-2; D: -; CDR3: CSVDGTRNTGELFF; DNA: TGCAGCGTTGACGGGACAAGGAACACCGGGGAGCTGTTTTTT
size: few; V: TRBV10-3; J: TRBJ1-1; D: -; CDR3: CAVSEAQGYTEAFF; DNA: TGTGCCGTAAGCGAAGCGCAGGGGTACACTGAAGCTTTCTTT
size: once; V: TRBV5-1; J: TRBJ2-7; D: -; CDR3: CASSRGIGGTYEQYF; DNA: TGCGCCAGCAGCCGCGGGATTGGGGGGACCTACGAGCAGTACTTC
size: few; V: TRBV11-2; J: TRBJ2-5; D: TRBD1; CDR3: CASSRDRVTETQYF; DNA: TGTGCCAGCAGCCGGGACAGGGTAACAGAGACCCAGTACTTC
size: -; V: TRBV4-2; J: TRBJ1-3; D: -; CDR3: CASSQIGTQGTIYF; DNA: TGTGCCAGCAGCCAAATAGGCACCCAGGGCACCATATATTTT
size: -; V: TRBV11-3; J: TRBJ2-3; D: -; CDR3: CASSLGVGGTGDTQYF; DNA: TGTGCCAGCAGCTTAGGGGTCGGAGGGACTGGAGATACGCAGTATTTT
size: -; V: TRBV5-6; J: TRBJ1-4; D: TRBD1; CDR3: CASSPTRDRTWEKLFF; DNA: TGTGCCAGCAGCCCGACCCGGGACAGGACCTGGGAAAAACTGTTTTTT
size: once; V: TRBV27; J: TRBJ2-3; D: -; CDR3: CASSLTGEATQYF; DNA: TGTGCCAGCAGTTTAACAGGGGAGGCTACGCAGTATTTT
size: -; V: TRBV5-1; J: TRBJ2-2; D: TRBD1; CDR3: CASSGATGPGELFF; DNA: TGCGCCAGCAGCGGAGCGACAGGGCCCGGGGAGCTGTTTTTT
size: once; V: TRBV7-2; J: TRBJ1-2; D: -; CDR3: CASSFHRGDGYTF; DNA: TGTGCCAGCAGCTTCCACCGAGGTGATGGCTACACCTTC
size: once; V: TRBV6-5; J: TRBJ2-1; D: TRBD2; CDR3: CASSYSRGGSGEQFF; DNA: TGTGCCAGCAGTTACTCGAGAGGCGGGAGTGGTGAGCAGTTCTTC
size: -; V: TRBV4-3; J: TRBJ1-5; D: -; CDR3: CASSQEPGAQPQHF; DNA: TGCGCCAGCAGCCAAGAACCAGGGGCTCAGCCCCAGCATTTT
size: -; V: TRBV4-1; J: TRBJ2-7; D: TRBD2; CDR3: CASSQDPPLAGSLGYEQYF; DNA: TGCGCCAGCAGCCAAGATCCGCCCCTAGCGGGCAGCTTAGGCTACGAGCAGTACTTC
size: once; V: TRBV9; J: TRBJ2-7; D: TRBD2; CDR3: CASSVASGRAYEQYF; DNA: TGTGCCAGCAGCGTAGCTAGCGGGAGGGCCTACGAGCAGTACTTC
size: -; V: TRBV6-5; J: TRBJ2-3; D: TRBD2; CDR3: CASSQAGGPADTQYF; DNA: TGTGCCAGCAGCCAAGCGGGAGGGCCGGCAGATACGCAGTATTTT
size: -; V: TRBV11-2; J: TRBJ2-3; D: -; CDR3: CASSFGLGRDTQYF; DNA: TGTGCCAGCAGCTTCGGACTGGGTCGGGATACGCAGTATTTT
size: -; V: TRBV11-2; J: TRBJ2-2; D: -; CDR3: CASSTGLYTGELFF; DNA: TGTGCCAGCAGCACAGGGCTCTACACCGGGGAGCTGTTTTTT
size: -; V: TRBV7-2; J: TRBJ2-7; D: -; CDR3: CASNQVAGEQYF; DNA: TGTGCCAGCAATCAGGTGGCGGGCGAGCAGTACTTC
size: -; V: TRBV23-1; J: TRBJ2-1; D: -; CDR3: CASSQSRQYSYNEQFF; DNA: TGCGCCAGCAGTCAATCGAGGCAGTACTCCTACAATGAGCAGTTCTTC
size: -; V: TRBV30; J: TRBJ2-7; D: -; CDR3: CALLQGGSYEQYF; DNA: TGTGCCTTGCTACAGGGCGGCTCCTACGAGCAGTACTTC
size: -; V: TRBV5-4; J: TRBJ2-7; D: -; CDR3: CASSLGGYYEQYF; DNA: TGTGCCAGCAGCTTAGGCGGTTACTACGAGCAGTACTTC
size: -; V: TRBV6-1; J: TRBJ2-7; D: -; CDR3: CASTQYYEQYF; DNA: TGTGCCAGCACTCAGTACTACGAGCAGTACTTC